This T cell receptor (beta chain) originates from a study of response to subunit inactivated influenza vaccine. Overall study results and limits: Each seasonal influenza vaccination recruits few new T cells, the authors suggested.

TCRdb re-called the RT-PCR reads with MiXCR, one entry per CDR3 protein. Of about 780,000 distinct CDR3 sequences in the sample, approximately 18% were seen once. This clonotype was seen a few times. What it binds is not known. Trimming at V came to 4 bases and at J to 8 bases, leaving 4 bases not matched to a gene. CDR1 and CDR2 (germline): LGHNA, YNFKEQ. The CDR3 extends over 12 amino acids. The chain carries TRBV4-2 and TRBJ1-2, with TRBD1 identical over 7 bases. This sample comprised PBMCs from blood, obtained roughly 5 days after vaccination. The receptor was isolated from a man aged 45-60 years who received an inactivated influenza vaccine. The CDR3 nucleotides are TGTGCCAGCAGCCTGACAGGGAAAGGCTACACCTTC. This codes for CASSLTGKGYTF.